This is a list of T cell receptor beta chains from one sample in a study of immune evolution from preneoplasia to lung adenocarcinoma. Clones were read by immunoSEQ multiplex PCR, and TCRdb kept only the in-frame ones, dropping some. This table holds about 5,800 clones, roughly 83% found once. Material: FFPE adjacent normal lung tissue. The receptors were gathered from a person between 60 and 80 years old with lung adenocarcinoma. Both conserved end residues are part of each CDR3. The order of the fields is V gene, CDR3 protein.

>TRBV9
CASSVAPNYEQYF
>TRBV30
CAWSPTATNEKLFF
>TRBV4-1
CASSLEGSLNTEAFF
>TRBV6-1
CASSGGGEGWQPQHF
>TRBV15
CATSSRMEQFF
>TRBV27
CASRRHSYNSPLHF
>TRBV6-6
CASSQTGGASYGYTF
>TRBV5-4
CASSPIGTGGAFF
>TRBV7-8
CASSFGEMGGGNTIYF
>TRBV28
CASSLSGRTYNEQFF
>TRBV10-3
CAISEAQGTEAFF
>TRBV6-5
CASSIRGGYEQYF
>TRBV28
CASSFSSHPQGSETQYF
>TRBV30
CAWSDPDIYTGELFF
>TRBV2
CASSVDRGEVKLFF
>TRBV4-1
CASSQDSSGTYTGELFF
>TRBV2
CASRMGGLAGELFF
>TRBV7-3
CASSPGTRRFSAGELFF
>TRBV28
CASSPLTGKRETQYF
>TRBV5-1
CASSLGARDTEAFF
>TRBV30
CAWKGVGNTIYF
>TRBV7-3
CASSLEAGANVLTF
>TRBV29-1
CSVEGRGLQETQYF
>TRBV29-1
CSVVGDLNQPQHF